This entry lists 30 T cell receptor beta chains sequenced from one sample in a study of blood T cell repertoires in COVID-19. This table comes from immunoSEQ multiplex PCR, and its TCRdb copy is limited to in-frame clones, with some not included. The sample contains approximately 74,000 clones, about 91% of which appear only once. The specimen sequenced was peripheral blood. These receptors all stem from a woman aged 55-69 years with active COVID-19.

The CDR3 bases are TGCGCCAGCAGCCATGGTGGTCCCGGGGGACAGGGGCCTTACGAGCAGTACTTC. This gives the protein CASSHGGPGGQGPYEQYF. This chain links TRBV4-1 with TRBJ2-7; 10 positions agree with TRBD1. Germline V gives CDR1 MGHRA, CDR2 YSYEKL. The CDR3 contains 18 residues. V dropped 3 bases and J dropped 4; count of bases not matched to a gene: 15.

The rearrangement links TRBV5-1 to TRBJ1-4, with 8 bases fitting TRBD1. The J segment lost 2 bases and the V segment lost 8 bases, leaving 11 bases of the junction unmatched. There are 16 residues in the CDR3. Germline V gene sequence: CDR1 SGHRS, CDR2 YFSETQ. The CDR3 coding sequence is TGCGCCAGTGCGACAGGGGATCTTGGGACTAATGAAAAACTGTTTTTT. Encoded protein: CASATGDLGTNEKLFF.

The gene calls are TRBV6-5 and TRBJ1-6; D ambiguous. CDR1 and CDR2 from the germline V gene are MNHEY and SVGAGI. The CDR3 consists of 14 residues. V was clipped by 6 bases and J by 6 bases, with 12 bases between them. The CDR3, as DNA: TGTGCCAGCAGCTCCCGGACTTTTAATTCACCCCTCCACTTT. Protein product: CASSSRTFNSPLHF.

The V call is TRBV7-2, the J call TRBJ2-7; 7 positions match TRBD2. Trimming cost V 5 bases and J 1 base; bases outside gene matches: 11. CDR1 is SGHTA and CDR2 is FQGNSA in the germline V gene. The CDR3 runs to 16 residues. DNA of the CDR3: TGTGCCAGCAGCCCCCAAACTAGCGCCAGATCCTACGAGCAGTACTTC. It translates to CASSPQTSARSYEQYF.

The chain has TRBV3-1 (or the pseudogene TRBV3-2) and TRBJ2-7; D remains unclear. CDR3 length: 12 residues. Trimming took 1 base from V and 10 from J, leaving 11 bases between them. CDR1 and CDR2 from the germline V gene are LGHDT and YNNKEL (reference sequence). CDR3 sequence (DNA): TGTGCCAGCAGCCAAGGAGGTAGAGGACAGTACTTC. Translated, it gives CASSQGGRGQYF.

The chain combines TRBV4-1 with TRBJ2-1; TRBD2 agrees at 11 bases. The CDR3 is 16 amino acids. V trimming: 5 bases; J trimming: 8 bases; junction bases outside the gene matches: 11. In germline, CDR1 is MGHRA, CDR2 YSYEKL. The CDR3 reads CASSARLAGMLDEQFF. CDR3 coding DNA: TGCGCCAGCAGCGCTCGACTAGCGGGAATGTTAGATGAGCAGTTCTTC.

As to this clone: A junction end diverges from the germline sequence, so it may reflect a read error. The CDR3 nucleotides are TGCAGCGTGGAAGGGACTAGCGGGAGGGCCCCAGATACGCAGTATTTT. It is translated as CSVEGTSGRAPDTQYF. V and J are TRBV29-1 and TRBJ2-3; 16 bases match TRBD2. Germline CDR1 reads SQVTM; CDR2 reads ANQGSEA. The length of the CDR3 is 16 residues.

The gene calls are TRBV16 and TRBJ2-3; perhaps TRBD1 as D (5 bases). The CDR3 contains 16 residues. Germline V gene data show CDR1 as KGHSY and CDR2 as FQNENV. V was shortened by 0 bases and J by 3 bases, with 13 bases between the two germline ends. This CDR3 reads CASSQSSPRQTDTQYF. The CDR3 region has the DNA TGTGCCAGCAGCCAATCGAGCCCGAGACAGACAGATACGCAGTATTTT.

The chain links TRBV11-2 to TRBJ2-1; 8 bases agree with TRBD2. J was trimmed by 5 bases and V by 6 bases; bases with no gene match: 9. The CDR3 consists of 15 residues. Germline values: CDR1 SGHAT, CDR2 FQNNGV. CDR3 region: CASRPRGGRNNEQFF. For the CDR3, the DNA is TGTGCCAGCAGGCCCCGGGGGGGACGGAACAATGAGCAGTTCTTC.

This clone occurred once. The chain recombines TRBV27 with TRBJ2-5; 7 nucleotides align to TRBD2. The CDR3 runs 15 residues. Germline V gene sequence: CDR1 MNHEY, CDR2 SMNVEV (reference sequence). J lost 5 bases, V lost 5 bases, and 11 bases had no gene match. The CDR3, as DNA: TGTGCCAGCAGTCTGGCGGGAGAGGTTCAGGAGACCCAGTACTTC. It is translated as CASSLAGEVQETQYF.

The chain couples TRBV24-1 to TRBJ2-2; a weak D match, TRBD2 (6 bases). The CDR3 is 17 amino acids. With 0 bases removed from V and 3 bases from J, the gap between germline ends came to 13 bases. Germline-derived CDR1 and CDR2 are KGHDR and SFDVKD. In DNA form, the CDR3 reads TGTGCCACCAGTGATTTGGCCGGGACTTCTTACACCGGGGAGCTGTTTTTT. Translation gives CATSDLAGTSYTGELFF.

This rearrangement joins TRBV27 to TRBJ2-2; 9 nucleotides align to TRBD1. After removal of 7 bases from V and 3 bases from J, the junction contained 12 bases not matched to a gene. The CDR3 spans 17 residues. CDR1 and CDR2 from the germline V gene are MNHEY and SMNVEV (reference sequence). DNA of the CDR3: TGTGCCAGCACCCGAGGACAGGGGAGGGCGGACACCGGGGAGCTGTTTTTT. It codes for CASTRGQGRADTGELFF.

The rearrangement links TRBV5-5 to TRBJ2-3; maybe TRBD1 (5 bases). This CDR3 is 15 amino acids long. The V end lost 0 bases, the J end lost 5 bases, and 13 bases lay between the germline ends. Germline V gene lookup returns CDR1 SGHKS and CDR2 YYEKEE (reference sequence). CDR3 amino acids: CASSLAGYGQDTQYF. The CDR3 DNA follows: TGTGCCAGCAGCTTGGCAGGGTATGGACAAGATACGCAGTATTTT.

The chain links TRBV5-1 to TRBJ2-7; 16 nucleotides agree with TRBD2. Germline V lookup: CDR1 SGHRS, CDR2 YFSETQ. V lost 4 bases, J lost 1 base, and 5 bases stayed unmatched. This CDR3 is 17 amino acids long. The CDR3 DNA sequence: TGCGCCAGCAGCCCGGGACTAGCGGGAGGGCCATCCTACGAGCAGTACTTC. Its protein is CASSPGLAGGPSYEQYF.

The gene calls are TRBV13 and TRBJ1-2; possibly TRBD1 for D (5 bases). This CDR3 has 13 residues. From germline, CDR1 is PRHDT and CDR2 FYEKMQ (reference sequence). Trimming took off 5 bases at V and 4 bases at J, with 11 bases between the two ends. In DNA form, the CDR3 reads TGTGCCAGCAGCCGAACAGGCCTCTATGGCTACACCTTC. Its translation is CASSRTGLYGYTF. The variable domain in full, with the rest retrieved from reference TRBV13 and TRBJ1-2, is AAGVIQSPRHLIKEKRETATLKCYPIPRHDTVYWYQQGPGQDPQFLISFYEKMQSDKGSIPDRFSAQQFSDYHSELNMSSLELGDSALYFCASSRTGLYGYTFGSGTRLTVV.

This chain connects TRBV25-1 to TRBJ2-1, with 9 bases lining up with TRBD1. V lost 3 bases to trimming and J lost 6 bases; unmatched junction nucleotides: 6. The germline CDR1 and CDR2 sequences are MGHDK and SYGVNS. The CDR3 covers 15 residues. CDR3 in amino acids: CASSEGQGLGNEQFF. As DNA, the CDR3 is TGTGCCAGCAGTGAGGGACAGGGCTTGGGCAATGAGCAGTTCTTC.

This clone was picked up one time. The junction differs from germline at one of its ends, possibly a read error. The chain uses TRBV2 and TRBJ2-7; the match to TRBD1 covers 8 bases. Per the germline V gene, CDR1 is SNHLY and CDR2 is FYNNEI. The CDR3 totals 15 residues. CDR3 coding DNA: TGTGCCAACAGTGAACGGCCAGGGGGCTCTTACGAGCAGTACTTC. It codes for CANSERPGGSYEQYF. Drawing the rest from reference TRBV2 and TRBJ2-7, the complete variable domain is EPEVTQTPSHQVTQMGQEVILRCVPISNHLYFYWYRQILGQKVEFLVSFYNNEISEKSEIFDDQFSVERPDGSNFTLKIRSTKLEDSAMYFCANSERPGGSYEQYFGPGTRLTVT.

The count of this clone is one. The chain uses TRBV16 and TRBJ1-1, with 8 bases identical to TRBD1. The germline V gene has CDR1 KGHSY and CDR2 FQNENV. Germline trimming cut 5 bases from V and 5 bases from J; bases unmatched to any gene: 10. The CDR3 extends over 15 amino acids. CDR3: CASSARQGIGTEAFF. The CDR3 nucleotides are TGTGCCAGCAGCGCGAGACAGGGGATCGGGACTGAAGCTTTCTTT.

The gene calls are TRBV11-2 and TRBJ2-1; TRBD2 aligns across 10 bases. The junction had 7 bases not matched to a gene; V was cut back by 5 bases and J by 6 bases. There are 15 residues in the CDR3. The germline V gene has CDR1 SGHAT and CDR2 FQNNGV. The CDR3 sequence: CASSRSSGRRNEQFF. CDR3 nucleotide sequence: TGTGCCAGCAGCAGATCTAGCGGGAGACGCAATGAGCAGTTCTTC.

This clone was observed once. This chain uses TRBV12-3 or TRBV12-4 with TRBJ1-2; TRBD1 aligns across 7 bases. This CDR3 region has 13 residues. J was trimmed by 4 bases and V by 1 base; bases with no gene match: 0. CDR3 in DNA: TGTGCCAGCAGTTTAGACAGGGGCTATGGCTACACCTTC. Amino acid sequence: CASSLDRGYGYTF.

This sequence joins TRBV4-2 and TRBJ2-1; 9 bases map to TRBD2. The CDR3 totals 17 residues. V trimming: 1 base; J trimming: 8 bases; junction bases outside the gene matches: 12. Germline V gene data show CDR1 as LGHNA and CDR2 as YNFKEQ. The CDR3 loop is CASSQGPGGGRAYEQFF. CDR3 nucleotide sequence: TGTGCCAGCAGCCAAGGACCCGGTGGCGGGAGGGCCTATGAGCAGTTCTTC.

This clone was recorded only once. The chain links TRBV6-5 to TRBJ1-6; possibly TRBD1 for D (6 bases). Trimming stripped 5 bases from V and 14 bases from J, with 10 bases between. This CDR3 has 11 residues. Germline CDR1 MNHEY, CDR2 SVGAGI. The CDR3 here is CASSRDISLHF. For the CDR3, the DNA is TGTGCCAGCAGTAGGGACATCTCCCTCCACTTT.

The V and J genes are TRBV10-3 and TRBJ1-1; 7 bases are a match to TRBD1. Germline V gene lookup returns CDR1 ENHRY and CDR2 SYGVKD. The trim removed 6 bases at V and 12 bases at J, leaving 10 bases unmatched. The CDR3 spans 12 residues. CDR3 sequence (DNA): TGTGCCATCAGCAACACAGGGGACCGATCTTTCTTT. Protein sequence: CAISNTGDRSFF.

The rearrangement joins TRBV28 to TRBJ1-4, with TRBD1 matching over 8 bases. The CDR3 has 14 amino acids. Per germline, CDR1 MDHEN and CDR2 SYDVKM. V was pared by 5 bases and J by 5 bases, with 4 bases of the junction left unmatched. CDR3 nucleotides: TGTGCCAGCAGTACGACAGGGGTAAATGAAAAACTGTTTTTT. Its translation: CASSTTGVNEKLFF.

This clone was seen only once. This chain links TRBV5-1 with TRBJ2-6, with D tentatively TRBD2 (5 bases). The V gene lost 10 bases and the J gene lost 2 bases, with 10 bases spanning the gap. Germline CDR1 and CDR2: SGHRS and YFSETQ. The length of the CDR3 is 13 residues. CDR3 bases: TGCGCCGACGGGGAGCCTGGGGCCAACGTCCTGACTTTC. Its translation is CADGEPGANVLTF. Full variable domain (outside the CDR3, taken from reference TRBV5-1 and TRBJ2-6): KAGVTQTPRYLIKTRGQQVTLSCSPISGHRSVSWYQQTPGQGLQFLFEYFSETQRNKGNFPGRFSGRQFSNSRSEMNVSTLELGDSALYLCADGEPGANVLTFGAGSRLTVL.

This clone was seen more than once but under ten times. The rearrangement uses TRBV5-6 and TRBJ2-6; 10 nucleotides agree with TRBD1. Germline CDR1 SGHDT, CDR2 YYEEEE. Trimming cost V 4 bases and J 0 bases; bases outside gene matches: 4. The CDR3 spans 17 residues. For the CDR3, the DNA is TGTGCCAGCAGCCCCGGGACAGGGGACTCTGGGGCCAACGTCCTGACTTTC. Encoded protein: CASSPGTGDSGANVLTF.

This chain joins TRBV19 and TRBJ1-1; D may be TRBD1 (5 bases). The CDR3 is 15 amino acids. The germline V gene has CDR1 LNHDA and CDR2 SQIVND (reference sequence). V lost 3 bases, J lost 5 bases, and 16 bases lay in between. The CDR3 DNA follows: TGTGCCAGTAGTATTTCGGGGGGGGTTGGGACTGAAGCTTTCTTT. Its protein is CASSISGGVGTEAFF.

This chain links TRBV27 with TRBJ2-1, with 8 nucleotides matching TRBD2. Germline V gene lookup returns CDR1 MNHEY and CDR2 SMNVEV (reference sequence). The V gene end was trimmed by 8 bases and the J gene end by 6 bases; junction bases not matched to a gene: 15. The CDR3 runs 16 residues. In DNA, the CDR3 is TGTGCCAGCCAAGGCGGGGGGCCTGCGGGAGGCAATGAGCAGTTCTTC. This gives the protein CASQGGGPAGGNEQFF.

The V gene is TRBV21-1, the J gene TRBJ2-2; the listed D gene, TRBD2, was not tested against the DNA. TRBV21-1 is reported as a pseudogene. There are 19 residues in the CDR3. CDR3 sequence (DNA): TGTGCCAGCAGCAAAGCGGCTAGCGGGAGGGCCGGGAACACCGGGGAGCTGTTTTTT. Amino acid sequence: CASSKAASGRAGNTGELFF.

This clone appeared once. CDR3 DNA sequence: TGTGCCAGCAGTTATTCTGAGCGGGAACCTAGGGAGACCCAGTACTTC. This sequence encodes CASSYSEREPRETQYF. The chain employs TRBV6-5 and TRBJ2-5; 7 nucleotides line up with TRBD2. CDR1 MNHEY and CDR2 SVGAGI come from the germline V gene. The V and J ends lost 3 bases and 5 bases, in that order; junction bases with no gene match: 12. The CDR3 loop spans 16 amino acids.